The next 15 T cell receptor beta chains were all read from a single sample in a study of blood T cell repertoires in COVID-19. Repertoires were generated with immunoSEQ multiplex PCR, while TCRdb's copy carries only in-frame clones and drops some. The table has 95,000 to 100,000 clones, approximately 86% seen once; the top ten hold approximately 1.8%. Material: peripheral blood. Receptor source: a man older than 75 with acute or convalescent COVID-19.

The V call is TRBV5-4, the J call TRBJ2-3; 7 bases fit TRBD2. The CDR3 sequence is 16 residues long. The germline gives CDR1 SGHNT, CDR2 YYREEE (reference sequence). J lost 1 base, V lost 6 bases, and 11 bases had no gene match. CDR3 protein: CASTLGAGMGTDTQYF. The DNA for the CDR3 is TGTGCCAGCACCCTCGGAGCGGGAATGGGCACAGATACGCAGTATTTT.

This chain uses TRBV9 with TRBJ2-1; 9 bases are shared with TRBD2. The CDR3 is 16 amino acids. CDR1 is SGDLS, CDR2 YYNGEE, per germline. V lost 0 bases and J lost 6; bases outside the gene matches: 7. This CDR3 reads CASSVAGGRAANEQFF. The CDR3 bases are TGTGCCAGCAGCGTAGCTGGCGGGAGGGCCGCCAATGAGCAGTTCTTC.

The DNA for the CDR3 is TGTGCCAGCAGCTTGGCAATCGGGGTGGGGCAGCCCCAGCATTTT. Translation gives CASSLAIGVGQPQHF. This chain uses TRBV5-6 with TRBJ1-5; D unresolved. Trimming pared 0 bases from V and 7 bases from J, leaving 14 bases between. Germline V CDR1 and CDR2: SGHDT, YYEEEE. The CDR3 contains 15 residues.

The CDR3 is CASKGESGSNQETQYF. The CDR3 DNA sequence: TGTGCCAGCAAGGGCGAAAGCGGGAGCAACCAAGAGACCCAGTACTTC. This chain joins TRBV28 and TRBJ2-5; 8 bases align to TRBD2. The CDR3 extends over 16 amino acids. V shed 7 bases and J 0 bases; nucleotides not matched to a gene: 10. Germline CDR1 and CDR2: MDHEN and SYDVKM.

The rearrangement uses TRBV5-1 and TRBJ1-1; no definite D call. Trimming took 0 bases from V and 1 from J, leaving 10 bases between them. Germline CDR1 SGHRS, CDR2 YFSETQ. The CDR3 spans 15 residues. This CDR3 reads CASSLGALENTEAFF. The CDR3 DNA follows: TGCGCCAGCAGCTTGGGGGCCCTTGAGAACACTGAAGCTTTCTTT.

V and J are TRBV6-2 or TRBV6-3 and TRBJ2-2; D is perhaps TRBD2 (6 bases). Germline V gene data show CDR1 as MNHEY and CDR2 as SVGEGT. The CDR3 covers 17 residues. The V and J ends lost 2 bases and 1 base respectively, with 14 bases between them. CDR3 DNA: TGTGCCAGCAGTTACACCTCCGGGACTCTGAACACCGGGGAGCTGTTTTTT. Its protein is CASSYTSGTLNTGELFF.

The CDR3 loop reads CASSVSSGISYEQYF. In DNA form, the CDR3 reads TGTGCCAGCAGCGTATCTAGCGGGATCTCCTACGAGCAGTACTTC. The rearrangement joins TRBV11-2 to TRBJ2-7; the match to TRBD2 covers 9 bases. The CDR3 spans 15 residues. CDR1 is SGHAT, CDR2 FQNNGV, per germline. The trim removed 5 bases at V and 0 bases at J, leaving 5 bases unmatched.

The chain uses TRBV5-8 and TRBJ2-3, with TRBD1 as a possible D gene (6 bases). V lost 4 bases to trimming and J lost 6 bases, with 18 bases between them. CDR1 and CDR2 from the germline V gene are SGHTS and YDEGEE. This CDR3 is built from 15 residues. The CDR3 DNA sequence: TGTGCCAGCAGCCCCGGGACACAACTCGGGGATACGCAGTATTTT. This encodes CASSPGTQLGDTQYF.

V usage is TRBV7-9 and J usage is TRBJ2-3; 15 bases map to TRBD2. V trimming: 5 bases; J trimming: 5 bases; junction bases outside the gene matches: 11. CDR3 length: 18 residues. Looked up from germline, CDR1 is SEHNR and CDR2 is FQNEAQ (reference sequence). The CDR3 protein is CASSPGTSGRPFIDTQYF. The CDR3 coding sequence is TGTGCCAGCAGCCCCGGGACTAGCGGGAGGCCGTTTATAGATACGCAGTATTTT.

V and J are TRBV6-5 and TRBJ2-5; 8 nucleotides line up with TRBD1. The CDR3 has 14 residues. CDR1 is MNHEY, CDR2 SVGAGI, per germline. With 6 bases clipped from V and 2 bases from J, the junction kept 5 bases outside the gene matches. The CDR3 region is CASSWDRRQETQYF. DNA for the CDR3: TGTGCCAGCAGCTGGGACAGGCGGCAAGAGACCCAGTACTTC.

The gene calls are TRBV28 and TRBJ1-2; tentative D call: TRBD1 (5 bases). The CDR3 covers 15 residues. V lost 10 bases and J lost 2, with 20 bases in between. Germline CDR1 is MDHEN and CDR2 is SYDVKM. CDR3 sequence: CATFLGSTANYGYTF. CDR3 nucleotides: TGTGCCACCTTCCTGGGATCGACAGCGAACTATGGCTACACCTTC.

This chain uses TRBV11-2 with TRBJ2-5; 8 bases agree with TRBD1. The CDR3 runs to 15 residues. V lost 5 bases and J lost 7; bases outside the gene matches: 12. Germline CDR1 is SGHAT and CDR2 is FQNNGV. The CDR3, as DNA: TGTGCCAGCAGCCGCGGACAGGGAGCCGGAGGGACCCAGTACTTC. It encodes CASSRGQGAGGTQYF.

This chain joins TRBV6-5 and TRBJ2-1, with 11 bases matching TRBD2. Germline loops: CDR1 MNHEY, CDR2 SVGAGI. The V segment lost 8 bases and the J segment 1 base; nucleotides outside the gene matches: 4. The CDR3 totals 15 residues. The CDR3 DNA sequence: TGTGCCAGCGCTAGCGGGAGGTCTTCCTACAATGAGCAGTTCTTC. Amino acids: CASASGRSSYNEQFF.

The gene calls are TRBV28 and TRBJ2-5, with 9 positions matching TRBD1. Germline V gene data show CDR1 as MDHEN and CDR2 as SYDVKM. The CDR3 consists of 13 residues. V shed 10 bases and J 5 bases; nucleotides not matched to a gene: 8. The CDR3 DNA reads TGTGCCACTTTGGGACAGGGCTGGGAGACCCAGTACTTC. Translation gives CATLGQGWETQYF.

The chain uses TRBV27 and TRBJ2-7; D is possibly TRBD2 (6 bases). CDR3 size: 17 residues. Per germline, CDR1 MNHEY and CDR2 SMNVEV (reference sequence). V dropped 0 bases and J dropped 2 bases, with 17 bases sitting between them. Here the CDR3 DNA reads TGTGCCAGCAGTTTATCTGGGGGGAGTGGTTCCCCCTACGAGCAGTACTTC. Encoded protein: CASSLSGGSGSPYEQYF.